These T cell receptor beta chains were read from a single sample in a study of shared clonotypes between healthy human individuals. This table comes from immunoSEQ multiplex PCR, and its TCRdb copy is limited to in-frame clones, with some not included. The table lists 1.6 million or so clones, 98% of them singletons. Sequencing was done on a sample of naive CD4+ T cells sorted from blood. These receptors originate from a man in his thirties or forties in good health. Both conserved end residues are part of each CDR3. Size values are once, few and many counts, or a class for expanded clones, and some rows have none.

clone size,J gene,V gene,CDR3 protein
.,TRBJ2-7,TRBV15,CATSRGTGQGNEQYF
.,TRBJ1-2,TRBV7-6,CASSLVNDRTDGYTF
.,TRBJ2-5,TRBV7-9,CASSQGTSVETQYF
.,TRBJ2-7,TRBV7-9,CASSPIGRLAGPSYEQYF
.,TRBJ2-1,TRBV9,CASSVGTSGRGVEQFF
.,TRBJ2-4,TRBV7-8,CASSSPPGLAGPLAKNIQYF
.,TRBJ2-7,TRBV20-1,CSASWQTEQYF
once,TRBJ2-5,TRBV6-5,CASSPGPVPQETQYF
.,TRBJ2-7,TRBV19,CASSVSGRNYEQYF
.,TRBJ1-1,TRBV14,CASSQVFGRNTEAFF
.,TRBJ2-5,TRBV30,CAWRGETQYF
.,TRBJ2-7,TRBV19,CASSPQISRAGAHSSYEQYF
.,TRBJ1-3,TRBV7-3,CASSFIPGPGNTIYF
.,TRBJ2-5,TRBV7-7,CASSPVGVGETQYF
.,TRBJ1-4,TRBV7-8,CASSPAVGKLFF
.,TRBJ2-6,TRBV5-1,CASSLLAISGANVLTF
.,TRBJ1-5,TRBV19,CASSHSGGGNQPQHF
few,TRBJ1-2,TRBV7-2,CASSLAVAGPYGYTF
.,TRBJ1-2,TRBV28,CASSLLHAGYTF
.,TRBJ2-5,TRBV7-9,CASSSGGAGFGEQETQYF
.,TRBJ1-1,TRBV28,CASSLFHF
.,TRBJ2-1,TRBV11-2,CASGARSTNENNEQFF
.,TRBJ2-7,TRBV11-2,CASSPPGTSVYEQYF
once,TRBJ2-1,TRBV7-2,CASSLTKSRYNEQFF
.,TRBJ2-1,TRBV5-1,CASSLVGTGYNEQFF
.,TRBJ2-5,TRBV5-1,CASSLALLADGTQYF
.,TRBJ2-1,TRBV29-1,CSVDQVQGASEQFF
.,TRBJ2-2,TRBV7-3,CASSHRNTGELFF
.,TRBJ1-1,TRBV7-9,CASRVRQAASQPLEAFF
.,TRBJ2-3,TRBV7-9,CASSEGAGVAHTQYF
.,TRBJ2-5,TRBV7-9,CASSPQGGKETQYF
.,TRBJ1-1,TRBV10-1,CASSESGRAAAFF
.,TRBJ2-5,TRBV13,CASSSPSGKETQYF
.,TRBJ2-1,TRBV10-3,CAISEGSFGNEQFF
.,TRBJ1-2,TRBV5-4,CASRGQTNYGYTF
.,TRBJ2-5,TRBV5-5,CASSLEADWGTQYF
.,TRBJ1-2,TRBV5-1,CASSLGGTEMLYGYTF
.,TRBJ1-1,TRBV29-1,CSVKNLNTEAFF
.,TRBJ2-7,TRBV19,CASSMSPYPGTPQGEQYF
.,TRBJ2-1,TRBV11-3,CASSTRGGRYNEQFF
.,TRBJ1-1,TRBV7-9,CASSRPGQTLKTEAFF
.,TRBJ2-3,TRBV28,CASSRQGPDTQYF
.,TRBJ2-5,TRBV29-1,CSLRDGGQETQYF
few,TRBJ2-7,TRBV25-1,CASSAGGYEQYF
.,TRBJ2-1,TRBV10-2,CASSVDREGGKQFF